These 4 T cell receptor beta chains came from one sample sequenced in a study of T cell changes during pregnancy in multiple sclerosis. Profiled with immunoSEQ multiplex PCR; TCRdb holds only in-frame clones, not every one. The sample records 10,000 or so clones, 65% to 85% being singletons. Sequences were derived from CD8+ T cells from peripheral blood mononuclear cells, sampled in the third trimester of pregnancy. These receptor sequences come from a female donor in good health, enrolled as a control in a pregnancy study.

The chain recombines TRBV6-5 with TRBJ2-3; tentatively, D is TRBD1 (5 bases). CDR1 is MNHEY and CDR2 is SVGAGI in the germline V gene. The V end was cut by 7 bases, the J end by 2 bases, with 13 bases between. This CDR3 has 14 amino acids. CDR3 residues: CASTTGSFTDTQYF. The CDR3 DNA sequence: TGTGCCAGCACCACAGGTTCGTTCACAGATACGCAGTATTTT.

The DNA for the CDR3 is TGTGCCAGCAGCTCACCGGGTGCCACTGAAGCTTTCTTT. Encoded protein: CASSSPGATEAFF. The chain links TRBV7-9 to TRBJ1-1; D unclear. CDR1 is SEHNR, CDR2 FQNEAQ, per germline (reference sequence). V lost 4 bases and J 4 bases, leaving 10 bases between the germline ends. This CDR3 is built from 13 residues. The full variable domain, with the rest looked up from reference TRBV7-9 and TRBJ1-1, is DTGVSQNPRHKITKRGQNVTFRCDPISEHNRLYWYRQTLGQGPEFLTYFQNEAQLEKSRLLSDRFSAERPKGSFSTLEIQRTEQGDSAMYLCASSSPGATEAFFGQGTRLTVV.

The chain links TRBV6-5 to TRBJ2-7, with 7 bases identical to TRBD1. Germline values: CDR1 MNHEY, CDR2 SVGAGI. Germline trimming cut 1 base from V and 2 bases from J; bases unmatched to any gene: 2. The CDR3 is 14 amino acids. The CDR3 region has the DNA TGTGCCAGCAGTTACTATACAGGGGCCTACGAGCAGTACTTC. It translates to CASSYYTGAYEQYF.

The chain has TRBV2 and TRBJ1-4, with 8 bases identical to TRBD1. CDR3 size: 15 residues. CDR1 is SNHLY and CDR2 is FYNNEI in the germline V gene. After removal of 1 base from V and 5 bases from J, the junction contained 3 bases not matched to a gene. CDR3: CASSEGGTGNEKLFF. CDR3 bases: TGTGCCAGCAGTGAAGGTGGGACAGGCAATGAAAAACTGTTTTTT.